Following are 20 T cell receptor beta chains from one sample sequenced in a study of T cells in Graves' hyperthyroidism and ophthalmopathy. Researchers amplified the TCR beta CDR3 regions from RNA transcripts. First-round RT-PCR of the TCR CDR3 relied on the HTBI primer set. TCRdb passed the multiplex PCR reads through MiXCR, listing each CDR3 protein once. The sample shows roughly 380,000 distinct CDR3 sequences, around 14% of them seen only once. The specimen was blood. Receptors originate from a woman in her sixties with Graves' hyperthyroidism.

This rearrangement joins TRBV28 to TRBJ1-3, with D unresolved. V was shortened by 8 bases and J by 0 bases, with 5 bases between the two germline ends. The CDR3 runs 12 residues. CDR1 is MDHEN and CDR2 is SYDVKM in the germline V gene. CDR3 region: CASPRSGNTIYF. The CDR3 coding sequence is TGTGCCAGCCCCCGCTCTGGAAACACCATATATTTT.

This clonotype was recorded a few times. This chain links TRBV7-2 with TRBJ2-3; tentative D call: TRBD2 (6 bases). The V end lost 2 bases, the J end lost 0 bases, and 9 bases lay between the germline ends. The CDR3 consists of 15 residues. The germline V gene has CDR1 SGHTA and CDR2 FQGNSA. The CDR3 nucleotides are TGTGCCAGCAGCTTACAAAGCGGGAGCACAGATACGCAGTATTTT. Translated, it gives CASSLQSGSTDTQYF. Complete variable domain (other parts from reference TRBV7-2 and TRBJ2-3): GAGVSQSPSNKVTEKGKDVELRCDPISGHTALYWYRQSLGQGLEFLIYFQGNSAPDKSGLPSDRFSAERTGGSVSTLTIQRTQQEDSAVYLCASSLQSGSTDTQYFGPGTRLTVL.

The chain joins TRBV4-1 to TRBJ1-1; D not certain. V was pared by 0 bases and J by 0 bases, with 8 bases between. The germline CDR1 and CDR2 sequences are MGHRA and YSYEKL. The CDR3 loop spans 15 amino acids. The CDR3 bases are TGCGCCAGCAGCCAAGATAGATCGGTGAACACTGAAGCTTTCTTT. Its translation is CASSQDRSVNTEAFF.

This clonotype was counted at least ten times. The rearrangement uses TRBV18 and TRBJ2-5, with D perhaps matching TRBD1 or TRBD2 (5 bases each). V was trimmed by 8 bases and J by 5 bases, leaving 18 bases between them. The germline V gene encodes CDR1 KGHSH and CDR2 LQKENI. The CDR3 is made up of 14 amino acids. In DNA form, the CDR3 reads TGTGCCAGCCGTGGGGCTACCCGGAGGGAGACCCAGTACTTC. It specifies CASRGATRRETQYF.

This clonotype was seen only a few times. J is TRBJ2-7 and V is TRBV28; the D call may be TRBD1 or TRBD2 (5 bases each). Trimming shortened V by 6 bases and J by 4 bases, and 16 bases separated the two germline ends. Germline V gene sequence: CDR1 MDHEN, CDR2 SYDVKM. This CDR3 contains 14 residues. CDR3: CASSPGPSNYEQYF. The CDR3 coding sequence is TGTGCCAGCAGCCCGGGACCGTCTAATTACGAGCAGTACTTC.

This clonotype was recorded at least ten times. This chain uses TRBV18 with TRBJ1-1; D uncertain. V was cut by 7 bases and J by 0 bases, with 9 bases left in between. Germline-derived CDR1 and CDR2 are KGHSH and LQKENI. The CDR3 spans 13 residues. This CDR3 is CASFGGMNTEAFF. The CDR3 bases are TGTGCCAGCTTTGGCGGTATGAACACTGAAGCTTTCTTT.

This clonotype was seen ten or more times. The rearrangement links TRBV7-9 to TRBJ2-3; no firm D call. The CDR3 runs to 14 residues. The V end was cut by 0 bases, the J end by 6 bases, with 10 bases between. Per germline, CDR1 SEHNR and CDR2 FQNEAQ (reference sequence). CDR3 in DNA: TGTGCCAGCAGCTTAGCATTTGCTGCCGATACGCAGTATTTT. Translation: CASSLAFAADTQYF.

This clonotype was picked up many times. The chain links TRBV20-1 to TRBJ1-5; TRBD1 matches at 9 bases. V trimming: 5 bases; J trimming: 2 bases; junction bases outside the gene matches: 4. The germline gives CDR1 DFQATT, CDR2 SNEGSKA (reference sequence). The CDR3 length is 14 residues. The CDR3 spells CSAQTGGGNQPQHF. The CDR3 DNA reads as TGCAGTGCTCAAACAGGGGGCGGCAATCAGCCCCAGCATTTT.

The rearrangement uses TRBV19 and TRBJ2-5; no clear D gene. V was trimmed by 5 bases and J by 2 bases, leaving 21 bases between them. In germline, CDR1 is LNHDA, CDR2 SQIVND (reference sequence). The length of the CDR3 is 17 residues. The CDR3 DNA is TGTGCCAGTAGTCCCCCCCCCTGGCGGAAAGATCAAGAGACCCAGTACTTC. It encodes CASSPPPWRKDQETQYF.

This clonotype occurred a few times. The V call is TRBV4-1, the J call TRBJ2-5; possibly TRBD2 for D (5 bases). The V and J ends lost 1 base and 5 bases respectively, with 11 bases between them. From germline, CDR1 is MGHRA and CDR2 YSYEKL. There are 14 residues in the CDR3. The CDR3 DNA is TGCGCCAGCAGCCAAGCACTAGTTGGGGAGACCCAGTACTTC. It yields the protein CASSQALVGETQYF.

This sequence joins TRBV20-1 and TRBJ1-2; D is ambiguous. The CDR3 totals 12 residues. V was trimmed by 6 bases and J by 8 bases, leaving 16 bases between them. The germline gives CDR1 DFQATT, CDR2 SNEGSKA (reference sequence). CDR3 residues: CSASDTLSGYTF. The DNA of the CDR3 is TGCAGTGCAAGTGACACCCTCAGCGGCTACACCTTC.

This chain links TRBV19 with TRBJ1-2, with 9 bases fitting TRBD1. The CDR3 is 15 amino acids. CDR1 LNHDA and CDR2 SQIVND come from the germline V gene (reference sequence). After removal of 7 bases from V and 2 bases from J, the junction contained 8 bases not matched to a gene. The CDR3 loop reads CASIKWDRENYGYTF. The CDR3 nucleotides read TGTGCCAGTATCAAGTGGGACAGGGAAAACTATGGCTACACCTTC. The variable domain in full, completed from reference TRBV19 and TRBJ1-2, reads DGGITQSPKYLFRKEGQNVTLSCEQNLNHDAMYWYRQDPGQGLRLIYYSQIVNDFQKGDIAEGYSVSREKKESFPLTVTSAQKNPTAFYLCASIKWDRENYGYTFGSGTRLTVV.

This clonotype was detected many times. This rearrangement joins TRBV19 to TRBJ1-5; unclear D gene. Germline V CDR1 and CDR2: LNHDA, SQIVND (reference sequence). The CDR3 consists of 15 residues. The V end lost 5 bases, the J end lost 4 bases, and 15 bases lay between the germline ends. This CDR3 is CASSHVDGVNQPQHF. The CDR3 nucleotides read TGTGCCAGTAGTCACGTAGATGGGGTAAATCAGCCCCAGCATTTT.

This clonotype was found many times. V usage is TRBV7-8 and J usage is TRBJ2-1; TRBD1 matches 8 bases. The germline V gene has CDR1 SGHVS and CDR2 FQNEAQ. This CDR3 spans 13 amino acids. Losses at the gene ends were 5 bases for V and 5 bases for J; bases not matched to a gene: 2. The CDR3, as DNA: TGTGCCAGCAGCAAGGACAGGGACAATGAGCAGTTCTTC. Translating gives CASSKDRDNEQFF. Full variable domain (rest looked up from reference TRBV7-8 and TRBJ2-1): GAGVSQSPRYKVAKRGQDVALRCDPISGHVSLFWYQQALGQGPEFLTYFQNEAQLDKSGLPSDRFFAERPEGSVSTLKIQRTQQEDSAVYLCASSKDRDNEQFFGPGTRLTVL.

This clonotype was found many times. The V call is TRBV12-3 or TRBV12-4, the J call TRBJ2-3; 12 bases fit TRBD1. Trimming removed 6 bases from V and 8 bases from J; junction bases left unmatched: 6. The CDR3 length is 14 residues. The CDR3 sequence is CASRPGQGARTQYF. The DNA for the CDR3 is TGTGCCAGCAGACCGGGACAGGGGGCGCGTACGCAGTATTTT.

There are many counts of this clonotype. The rearrangement joins TRBV11-2 to TRBJ2-7; D tentatively fits TRBD1 or TRBD2 (5 bases each). Germline CDR1 is SGHAT and CDR2 is FQNNGV. The CDR3 consists of 12 residues. The V end was cut by 4 bases, the J end by 7 bases, with 11 bases between. DNA of the CDR3: TGTGCCAGCAGCTATTACTGGGGGGAGCAGTACTTC. Encoded protein: CASSYYWGEQYF.

This clonotype was counted between two and nine times. A much larger clone differs from this one at a single base, so this may be a read error. The rearrangement links TRBV14 to TRBJ2-6; D gene unclear. Germline-derived CDR1 and CDR2 are SGHDN and FVKESK. CDR3 size: 13 residues. The V and J ends lost 5 bases and 0 bases respectively, with 2 bases between them. CDR3 nucleotides: TGTGCCAGCAGCACCTCTGGGGCCAACGTCCTGACTTTC. Translating gives CASSTSGANVLTF.

This clonotype has ten or more counts. The chain recombines TRBV24-1 with TRBJ2-3, with a weak D call TRBD1 (6 bases). Germline V gene lookup returns CDR1 KGHDR and CDR2 SFDVKD. V was clipped by 5 bases and J by 2 bases, with 10 bases between them. There are 14 residues in the CDR3. The CDR3 region is CATSVDRNTDTQYF. As DNA, the CDR3 is TGTGCCACCAGTGTTGACAGGAACACAGATACGCAGTATTTT.

The sample holds many counts of this clonotype. The rearrangement links TRBV20-1 to TRBJ2-1; D is tentatively TRBD1 or TRBD2 (5 bases each). The CDR3 consists of 15 residues. The V and J ends lost 0 bases and 8 bases respectively, with 17 bases between them. Germline lookup yields CDR1 DFQATT and CDR2 SNEGSKA (reference sequence). The CDR3 region has the DNA TGCAGTGCTAGAGATATTTCAGGGAGTTGGGATGAGCAGTTCTTC. This codes for CSARDISGSWDEQFF.

This clonotype was detected many times. V usage is TRBV5-1 and J usage is TRBJ2-3; TRBD1 might be the D (5 bases). The CDR3 contains 16 residues. V lost 0 bases and J lost 0, with 11 bases in between. CDR1 and CDR2 from the germline V gene are SGHRS and YFSETQ. The CDR3 DNA sequence: TGCGCCAGCAGCTTGGGGCAGGGCGGAAGCACAGATACGCAGTATTTT. Protein product: CASSLGQGGSTDTQYF.